This record covers a single TCR beta chain. Assay used: immunoSEQ multiplex PCR; TCRdb lists only in-frame clones, some missing. The table includes about 600,000 clones, approximately 97% detected once. Between the trimmed V and J ends, which lost 6 bases and 2 bases, there was a span of 14 bases. The CDR3 is 15 amino acids. Germline CDR1 and CDR2: KGHSH and LQKENI. This sample was taken from a study of shared clonotypes between healthy human individuals. The receptor comes from a woman aged 25 to 39 in good health. The chain couples TRBV18 to TRBJ2-1; D possibly corresponds to TRBD1 (6 bases). Source material: naive CD4+ T cells sorted from blood. Noted subset: CD45RA+ positively selected. Written as DNA, the CDR3 is TGTGCCAGCTCGCTACAGGGTAGCCCCTACAATGAGCAGTTCTTC. It codes for CASSLQGSPYNEQFF.